The clone carrying this TCR beta chain has more than one count but fewer than ten. The antigen is unknown. This sample stems from a study of blood T cells in healthy people across ages. Study findings and constraints: Age showed a roughly linear inverse relationship with TCR beta diversity per million T cells.

The junction had 10 bases not matched to a gene; V was cut back by 0 bases and J by 5 bases. CDR3 size: 16 residues. Germline V gives CDR1 DFQATT, CDR2 SNEGSKA (reference sequence). For the second PCR, which ran for about 6 to 12 cycles, a sample-barcoded 5' primer and a J-beta primer mix were used. Each sample yielded at least 2.5 million CDR3-containing paired-end reads. One entry per CDR3 protein, called by TCRdb with MiXCR from the 5' RACE reads. The profile shows 750,000 or so distinct CDR3 sequences, around a quarter of them singletons. Another study also made use of these data, one on T cells of mothers and their children. From that second work: The donors comprised about 6 children and their three healthy Caucasian mothers. Unrelated pairs and related pairs have their TCR recombination output shaped similarly by thymic selection.

The receptor was isolated from a boy aged 5-17 years in good health. This chain links TRBV20-1 with TRBJ2-5; 9 nucleotides line up with TRBD2. Sequencing input: blood. CDR3 coding DNA: TGCAGTGCTAGAGATATCGTTCTAGCGGGGTGGGAGACCCAGTACTTC. This sequence encodes CSARDIVLAGWETQYF.